The 18 T cell receptor beta chains reported below all come from one sample, sequenced in a study of T cell responses to AZD1222 COVID-19 vaccine. Produced via immunoSEQ multiplex PCR; TCRdb's table is partial and in-frame only. This table has roughly 99,000 clones, 70% to 90% appearing once. The sequenced sample was peripheral blood, obtained 28 days after the second AZD1222 dose. Receptor source: an adult who received the AZD1222 COVID-19 vaccine.

This chain connects TRBV10-2 to TRBJ1-2, with D possibly being TRBD1 (5 bases). V lost 7 bases, J lost 0 bases, and 9 bases lay in between. This CDR3 comprises 13 residues. CDR1 WSHSY and CDR2 SAAADI come from the germline V gene. The CDR3 is CASTRGSNYGYTF. CDR3 nucleotides: TGCGCCAGCACAAGGGGATCTAACTATGGCTACACCTTC.

The rearrangement links TRBV7-6 to TRBJ2-7, with D possibly matching TRBD2 (6 bases). V was shortened by 3 bases and J by 0 bases, with 9 bases between the two germline ends. CDR1 is SGHVS, CDR2 FNYEAQ, per germline. The CDR3 spans 14 residues. CDR3 DNA: TGTGCCAGCAGCTTGGAGGAGGGCTCCTACGAGCAGTACTTC. This gives the protein CASSLEEGSYEQYF.

V gene TRBV7-6 combines with J gene TRBJ2-6; D ambiguous. Germline CDR1 is SGHVS and CDR2 is FNYEAQ. V lost 4 bases and J lost 0, with 7 bases in between. The length of the CDR3 is 15 residues. CDR3 residues: CASSSYSSGANVLTF. CDR3 DNA sequence: TGTGCCAGCAGCTCTTACAGCTCTGGGGCCAACGTCCTGACTTTC.

The sample holds one count of this clone. This sequence joins TRBV28 and TRBJ2-2, with 7 nucleotides matching TRBD1. The CDR3 has 14 amino acids. Germline V gives CDR1 MDHEN, CDR2 SYDVKM. The CDR3 DNA reads TGTGCTTCAATGGGACAGAAAGCAACCGGGGAGCTGTTTTTT. Protein: CASMGQKATGELFF.

The CDR3 loop reads CASTQGLAITDTQYF. CDR3 sequence (DNA): TGTGCCAGCACACAGGGACTAGCGATTACAGATACGCAGTATTTT. This rearrangement joins TRBV6-5 to TRBJ2-3; 10 bases line up with TRBD2. Losses at the gene ends were 7 bases for V and 3 bases for J; bases not matched to a gene: 7. Germline CDR1 MNHEY, CDR2 SVGAGI. CDR3 size: 15 residues.

The chain employs TRBV10-3 and TRBJ1-2; 9 bases agree with TRBD1. This CDR3 comprises 15 residues. Germline V CDR1 and CDR2: ENHRY, SYGVKD. The ends lost 3 bases at V and 4 bases at J; junction bases unmatched: 6. In nucleotides, the CDR3 is TGTGCCATCAGTGATCGACAGGGGGTTATCTATGGCTACACCTTC. This encodes CAISDRQGVIYGYTF.

This clone came up a few times. This chain links TRBV7-2 with TRBJ1-5; maybe TRBD1 (6 bases). Germline lookup yields CDR1 SGHTA and CDR2 FQGNSA. The CDR3 runs 13 residues. Deletions cut 5 bases from V and 11 bases from J, with 16 bases between. DNA of the CDR3: TGTGCCAGCAGCCCTCAGGGGCCTACAGCCCAGCATTTT. It codes for CASSPQGPTAQHF.

The J gene is TRBJ1-1, the V gene TRBV6-5; TRBD1 matches 10 bases. The CDR3 totals 14 residues. Germline assignment: CDR1 MNHEY and CDR2 SVGAGI. V dropped 7 bases and J dropped 4; count of bases not matched to a gene: 6. The CDR3 is CASTWTGGGTEAFF. CDR3 in DNA: TGTGCCAGCACTTGGACAGGGGGAGGCACTGAAGCTTTCTTT.

CDR3 sequence: CASSRQDTEAFF. The CDR3 DNA reads TGTGCCAGCTCTCGCCAAGACACTGAAGCTTTCTTT. V and J are TRBV18 and TRBJ1-1; D uncertain. This CDR3 has 12 residues. Per the germline V gene, CDR1 is KGHSH and CDR2 is LQKENI. Trimming left V 6 bases short and J 3 bases short, with 8 bases between.

The J gene is TRBJ2-3, the V gene TRBV4-2; 15 positions agree with TRBD2. This CDR3 comprises 16 residues. The germline V gene encodes CDR1 LGHNA and CDR2 YNFKEQ. Germline trimming cut 6 bases from V and 6 bases from J; bases unmatched to any gene: 7. The CDR3 spells CASRGTGTSGGDTQYF. The DNA for the CDR3 is TGTGCCAGCAGAGGCACTGGGACTAGCGGGGGGGATACGCAGTATTTT.

This clone was recorded once. Here the CDR3 reads CAIAVGGGYEQYF. Here the CDR3 DNA reads TGTGCCATCGCTGTCGGGGGAGGGTACGAGCAGTACTTC. The rearrangement links TRBV6-5 to TRBJ2-7; 7 bases align to TRBD2. The CDR3 extends over 13 amino acids. Germline V gives CDR1 MNHEY, CDR2 SVGAGI. Trimming at V came to 10 bases and at J to 4 bases, leaving 10 bases not matched to a gene.

This clone was detected once. The chain uses TRBV6-2 or TRBV6-3 and TRBJ1-1; possible D gene TRBD1, 5 bases. CDR3 length equals 14 residues. V was trimmed by 5 bases and J by 8 bases, leaving 18 bases between them. Looked up from germline, CDR1 is MNHEY and CDR2 is SVGEGT. CDR3: CASSLTGTSLEAFF. CDR3 in DNA: TGTGCCAGCAGTCTGACTGGGACCTCCCTAGAAGCTTTCTTT.

This sequence joins TRBV5-1 and TRBJ2-1; 11 positions match TRBD2. The germline V gene encodes CDR1 SGHRS and CDR2 YFSETQ. Germline trimming cut 5 bases from V and 1 base from J; bases unmatched to any gene: 14. The CDR3 totals 19 residues. The CDR3 nucleotides are TGCGCCAGCAGTTTTGTGGGACAAGCTAGCGGGGGGTCCTACAATGAGCAGTTCTTC. Translating it yields CASSFVGQASGGSYNEQFF. The variable domain in full, completed from reference TRBV5-1 and TRBJ2-1, reads KAGVTQTPRYLIKTRGQQVTLSCSPISGHRSVSWYQQTPGQGLQFLFEYFSETQRNKGNFPGRFSGRQFSNSRSEMNVSTLELGDSALYLCASSFVGQASGGSYNEQFFGPGTRLTVL.

CDR3 bases: TGTGCCAGCAGGACGACTAGCGCAAAAGAGACCCAGTACTTC. It yields the protein CASRTTSAKETQYF. The rearrangement uses TRBV6-5 and TRBJ2-5, with 8 bases matching TRBD2. The CDR3 has 14 amino acids. J lost 3 bases, V lost 6 bases, and 6 bases had no gene match. Per germline, CDR1 MNHEY and CDR2 SVGAGI.

This chain links TRBV30 with TRBJ1-5; no clear D gene. The CDR3 contains 13 residues. V lost 0 bases, J lost 0 bases, and 3 bases lay in between. CDR1 and CDR2 from the germline V gene are GTSNPN and SVGIG (reference sequence). The CDR3 DNA is TGTGCCTGGAGTGTTGGTAGCAATCAGCCCCAGCATTTT. Protein sequence: CAWSVGSNQPQHF.

CDR3 in amino acids: CASSSGTGGTSGYTF. The DNA for the CDR3 is TGTGCCAGCAGCTCCGGGACAGGGGGGACCTCTGGCTACACCTTC. The V call is TRBV11-2, the J call TRBJ1-2; 11 bases map to TRBD1. Germline lookup yields CDR1 SGHAT and CDR2 FQNNGV. J was trimmed by 7 bases and V by 4 bases; bases with no gene match: 8. The CDR3 consists of 15 residues.

Remarks on this clone: Other nucleotide sequences in the sample specify the same CDR3. This chain uses TRBV18 with TRBJ1-5; D ambiguous. V lost 3 bases and J lost 4, with 7 bases in between. The germline V gene encodes CDR1 KGHSH and CDR2 LQKENI. CDR3 length equals 13 residues. The CDR3 reads CASSPGENQPQHF. The CDR3 DNA reads TGTGCCAGCTCACCCGGGGAGAATCAGCCCCAGCATTTT.

This clone was counted a few times. The V gene is TRBV20-1, the J gene TRBJ1-1, with D tentatively TRBD1 (5 bases). Looked up from germline, CDR1 is DFQATT and CDR2 is SNEGSKA (reference sequence). The CDR3 totals 13 residues. V was pared by 3 bases and J by 1 base, with 9 bases between. The CDR3 sequence is CSASPDRNTEAFF. The CDR3 bases are TGCAGTGCTAGTCCCGACAGGAACACTGAAGCTTTCTTT.